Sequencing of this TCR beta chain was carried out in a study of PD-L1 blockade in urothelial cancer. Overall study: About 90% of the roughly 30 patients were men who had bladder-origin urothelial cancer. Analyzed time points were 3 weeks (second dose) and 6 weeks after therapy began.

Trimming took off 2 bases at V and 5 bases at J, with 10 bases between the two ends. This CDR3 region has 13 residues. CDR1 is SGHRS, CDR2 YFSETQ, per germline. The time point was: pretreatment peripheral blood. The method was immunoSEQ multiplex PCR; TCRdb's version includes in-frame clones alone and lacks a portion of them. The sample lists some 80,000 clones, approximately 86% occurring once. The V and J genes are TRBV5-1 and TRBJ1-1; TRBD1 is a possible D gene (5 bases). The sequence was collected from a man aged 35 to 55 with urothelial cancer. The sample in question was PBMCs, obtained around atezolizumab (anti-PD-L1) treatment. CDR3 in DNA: TGCGCCAGCAGCTTATATCGGGGGACTGAAGCTTTCTTT. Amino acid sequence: CASSLYRGTEAFF. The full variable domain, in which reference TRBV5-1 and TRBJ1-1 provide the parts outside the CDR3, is KAGVTQTPRYLIKTRGQQVTLSCSPISGHRSVSWYQQTPGQGLQFLFEYFSETQRNKGNFPGRFSGRQFSNSRSEMNVSTLELGDSALYLCASSLYRGTEAFFGQGTRLTVV.